These T cell receptor beta chains were read from a single sample in a study of blood T cell repertoires in COVID-19. Only in-frame clones appear in the TCRdb table, and some are missing; sequencing was by immunoSEQ multiplex PCR. The table has 150,000 to 170,000 clones, around four fifths seen once. Sequencing input: PBMCs or T cells enriched from blood (not recorded which). Receptors were obtained from a man between 45 and 60 years old who had recovered from COVID-19. The CDR3 runs from the conserved cysteine through the conserved F or W.

v_gene,j_gene,CDR3aa
TRBV7-8,TRBJ2-7,CASSFRRGRTYEQYF
TRBV5-4,TRBJ2-2,CASSSLGGGITGELFF
TRBV5-4,TRBJ2-1,CASSHRGHSGNEQFF
TRBV9,TRBJ2-3,CASSVGFPSGGTGNADTQYF
TRBV7-2,TRBJ2-3,CASSFGFPDTNTQYF
TRBV19,TRBJ2-4,CASSERTAIAKNIQYF
TRBV5-1,TRBJ2-5,CASSLAGVRETQYF
TRBV6-4,TRBJ2-7,CASSDSSRGAKQYF
TRBV10-1,TRBJ1-1,CASSGRGIGTEAFF
TRBV3-1/TRBV3-2,TRBJ2-1,CASSPSGGSYNEQFF
TRBV5-1,TRBJ1-5,CASSEGQASNQPQHF
TRBV7-9,TRBJ1-6,CASSRDSASPLHF
TRBV3-1/TRBV3-2,TRBJ1-6,CASSQGRASSYNSPLHF
TRBV10-3,TRBJ2-1,CAISESSGGAGEQFF
TRBV20-1,TRBJ1-2,CSARVSYGYTF
TRBV5-5,TRBJ1-3,CASSLDRAGSGNTIYF
TRBV2,TRBJ1-6,CASSGTVNSPLHF
TRBV5-4,TRBJ1-2,CASSGDRGRYGYTF
TRBV19,TRBJ1-2,CATTQGNRNYGYTF
TRBV10-3,TRBJ1-1,CAISESGTGLNTEAFF
TRBV5-1,TRBJ2-7,CASRRDRGTGEQYF
TRBV11-3,TRBJ2-1,CASSKGTSGGEYYNEQFF
TRBV13,TRBJ1-6,CASSNRAGQGGSSYNSPLHF
TRBV7-9,TRBJ1-4,CASSLVADANEKLFF
TRBV6-2/TRBV6-3,TRBJ1-5,CASSYSGLQGSPQHF
TRBV5-6,TRBJ1-5,CASSLKGQASNQPQHF
TRBV2,TRBJ1-1,CASTGGIRMNTEAFF
TRBV11-2,TRBJ2-2,CASSFPWTSGGPNTGELFF
TRBV18,TRBJ1-1,CASSQPGQGGYTEAFF
TRBV14,TRBJ1-6,CASSEGQVGSPLHF
TRBV7-8,TRBJ2-2,CASSSLGGANTGELFF
TRBV29-1,TRBJ1-2,CSVVWGFGETGELYGYTF
TRBV27,TRBJ2-5,CASSPNRGETQYF
TRBV3-1/TRBV3-2,TRBJ2-7,CASSQEGTSGGARSYEQYF
TRBV13,TRBJ1-2,CASSSSDRGWNGYTF
TRBV6-2/TRBV6-3,TRBJ2-2,CASSPGQGAFNTGELFF
TRBV4-2,TRBJ1-5,CASSQGGGHSNQPQHF
TRBV2,TRBJ1-6,CASTRTGGQNSPLHF
TRBV6-2/TRBV6-3,TRBJ2-3,CASSYGASGGLTDTQYF
TRBV19,TRBJ2-3,CASSMYRDSLRNTQYF
TRBV5-1,TRBJ1-2,CASSLNRGPPYGYTF
TRBV7-2,TRBJ2-3,CASSLSTDTQYF
TRBV19,TRBJ1-6,CARIHPGTGKF
TRBV2,TRBJ2-7,CASSPKNRGSHEQYF
TRBV2,TRBJ2-5,CASTTDRGERTQYF
TRBV10-3,TRBJ1-6,CAIRPTGGLYNSPLHF
TRBV3-1/TRBV3-2,TRBJ2-6,CASSQDLGTSGSGANVLTF
TRBV5-1,TRBJ2-7,CASSLVSGGTYEQYF
TRBV5-5,TRBJ2-7,CASSLWGTGGYEQYF
TRBV7-9,TRBJ1-3,CASGRSGNTIYF
TRBV2,TRBJ1-1,CASSYTDMNTEAFF
TRBV11-3,TRBJ1-5,CASSLDGRAHQPQHF
TRBV6-1,TRBJ1-1,CASTPGIEAFF
TRBV10-3,TRBJ2-3,CAINAGTGSTDTQYF
TRBV29-1,TRBJ2-2,CSVGETGGTGELFF
TRBV3-1/TRBV3-2,TRBJ1-1,CASSRGQEAFF
TRBV12-3/TRBV12-4,TRBJ1-2,CASSAQGAVGYTF
TRBV14,TRBJ1-1,CASSHQGYTEAFF